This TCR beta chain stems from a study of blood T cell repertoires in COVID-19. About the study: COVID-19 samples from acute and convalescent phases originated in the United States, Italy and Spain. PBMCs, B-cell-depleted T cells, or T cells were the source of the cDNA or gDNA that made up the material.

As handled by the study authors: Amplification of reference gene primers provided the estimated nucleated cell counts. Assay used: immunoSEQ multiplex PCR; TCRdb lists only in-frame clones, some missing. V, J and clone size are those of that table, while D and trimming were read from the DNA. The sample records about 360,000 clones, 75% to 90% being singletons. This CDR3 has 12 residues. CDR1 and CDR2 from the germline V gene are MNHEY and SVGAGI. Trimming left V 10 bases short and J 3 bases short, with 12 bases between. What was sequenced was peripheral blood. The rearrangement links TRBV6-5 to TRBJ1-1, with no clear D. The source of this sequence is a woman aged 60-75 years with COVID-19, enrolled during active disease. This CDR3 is CATSAAHTEAFF. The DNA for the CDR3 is TGTGCCACTTCGGCAGCGCACACTGAAGCTTTCTTT.